Presented here are 8 T cell receptor beta chains from one specimen sequenced in a study of radiotherapy plus CTLA-4 blockade in lung cancer. The method was immunoSEQ multiplex PCR; TCRdb's version includes in-frame clones alone and lacks a portion of them. Among approximately 77,000 clones listed, about four fifths were seen once. The sample here was peripheral blood, taken from a patient treated with radiotherapy plus ipilimumab. The receptors here all came from a human donor with non-small cell lung cancer whose response to radiotherapy plus ipilimumab could not be evaluated. Some clones in this sample may be carry-over from other donors' samples.

The chain links TRBV15 to TRBJ2-7; 10 bases fit TRBD1. CDR1 and CDR2 from the germline V gene are LNHNV and YYDKDF (reference sequence). V lost 1 base to trimming and J lost 5 bases; unmatched junction nucleotides: 8. The CDR3 runs to 16 residues. The CDR3 sequence: CATSRGLTGTGDEQYF. The CDR3, as DNA: TGTGCCACCAGCAGAGGTCTTACCGGGACAGGGGACGAGCAGTACTTC.

The V call is TRBV4-3, the J call TRBJ1-1; 8 bases match TRBD1. Germline V gives CDR1 LGHNA, CDR2 YSLEER. The CDR3 loop spans 14 amino acids. V was pared by 4 bases and J by 7 bases, with 8 bases of the junction left unmatched. The CDR3 DNA reads as TGCGCCAGCAGCCCTCATCAGGGGGCGGGTGAAGCTTTCTTT. It encodes CASSPHQGAGEAFF.

This clone came up a few times. The V and J genes are TRBV27 and TRBJ1-6, with 7 bases aligning to TRBD1. The CDR3 contains 14 residues. Trimming took 1 base from V and 10 from J; bases not matched to a gene: 4. Germline V gene data show CDR1 as MNHEY and CDR2 as SMNVEV (reference sequence). CDR3 bases: TGTGCCAGCAGTTTATTGACAGGGTCATCACCCCTCCACTTT. This encodes CASSLLTGSSPLHF.

The rearrangement links TRBV5-6 to TRBJ2-7; 7 bases line up with TRBD2. V shed 3 bases, J shed 4 bases, and the junction held 1 base outside the gene matches. There are 12 residues in the CDR3. The V gene's germline CDR1 is SGHDT and CDR2 YYEEEE. This CDR3 reads CASSWGGYEQYF. DNA for the CDR3: TGTGCCAGCAGCTGGGGGGGTTACGAGCAGTACTTC.

The J gene is TRBJ2-3, the V gene TRBV5-1; no definite D call. Trimming pared 0 bases from V and 2 bases from J, leaving 7 bases between. This CDR3 spans 14 amino acids. Germline loops: CDR1 SGHRS, CDR2 YFSETQ. CDR3 sequence (DNA): TGCGCCAGCAGCTTGGGACAACCCACAGATACGCAGTATTTT. Residues: CASSLGQPTDTQYF.

In this sample, this clone turned up once. This chain connects TRBV4-1 to TRBJ2-5; possible D gene TRBD2, 6 bases. The V end lost 1 base, the J end lost 1 base, and 13 bases lay between the germline ends. This CDR3 has 16 residues. Per germline, CDR1 MGHRA and CDR2 YSYEKL. The chain's CDR3 is CASSQVPRGSQETQYF. The CDR3 bases are TGCGCCAGCAGCCAAGTTCCGCGGGGTTCCCAAGAGACCCAGTACTTC.

The chain recombines TRBV7-2 with TRBJ2-7, with 9 bases matching TRBD2. This CDR3 has 13 amino acids. The V gene's germline CDR1 is SGHTA and CDR2 FQGNSA. The V gene end was trimmed by 4 bases and the J gene end by 4 bases; junction bases not matched to a gene: 2. CDR3 sequence (DNA): TGTGCCAGCAGCTCTAGCGGGGATTACGAGCAGTACTTC. Translated, it gives CASSSSGDYEQYF.

V is TRBV11-3 and J is TRBJ2-5; D perhaps matches TRBD2 (7 bases). Germline CDR1 is SGHNT and CDR2 is YENEEA. The length of the CDR3 is 15 residues. Trimming left V 1 base short and J 5 bases short, with 14 bases between. CDR3 sequence (DNA): TGTGCCAGCAGCTTAGCTGCGGGGGCGCGGGAGACCCAGTACTTC. Its protein product is CASSLAAGARETQYF. Full variable domain (outside the CDR3, taken from reference TRBV11-3 and TRBJ2-5): EAGVVQSPRYKIIEKKQPVAFWCNPISGHNTLYWYLQNLGQGPELLIRYENEEAVDDSQLPKDRFSAERLKGVDSTLKIQPAELGDSAVYLCASSLAAGARETQYFGPGTRLLVL.